Sequencing of this TCR beta chain was carried out in a study of CD8+CD57+ T cells in acquired aplastic anemia. General study points: Simpson's diversity of CD8+ cells was not significantly different in patients compared with controls.

The patients chosen for sequencing had shown expansion of CD8+CD57+ cells (detected by flow cytometry). Each patient had severe acquired aplastic anemia. Both TCR beta VDJ combination and CDR3 sequence profiling were carried out. Genomic DNA was the template for this profiling. One entry per CDR3 protein results from TCRdb running MiXCR on the reads. The sample contains 260,000 or so distinct CDR3 sequences, 65% to 90% of which appear only once. About this clonotype itself: The antigen is unknown. The junction differs from germline at one of its ends, possibly a read error.

This CDR3 contains 14 residues. Germline loops: CDR1 SGHTA, CDR2 FQGNSA. This chain uses TRBV7-2 with TRBJ1-6, with TRBD1 matching 7 bases. Sequencing used sorted CD4+, CD8+, or CD8+CD57+ T cells (not recorded which) from PBMCs. The sequence came from a human donor with aplastic anemia. The CDR3 loop is CASSLDRGHSPQYF. The CDR3 nucleotides read TGTGCCAGCAGCTTAGACAGGGGCCACTCTCCCCAGTACTTT.